This TCR beta chain was found in a study of metastatic and nonmetastatic thyroid tumors. Overall study results and limits: The reported finding was significantly higher TCR beta diversity in malignant thyroid tumors relative to benign nodules, in blood and tumor.

TCRdb re-called clones via MiXCR from the PCR reads. The data show several thousand clones, approximately 14% seen once. Prior to thyroid surgery, none of the patients had received any treatment. The CDR3 spans 15 residues. CDR1 is KGHDR, CDR2 SFDVKD, per germline. V was cut by 2 bases and J by 4 bases, with 13 bases left in between. The sample holds a few counts of this clone. The antigen remains unidentified. Sequenced sample: blood. The receptor was derived from a female donor with papillary thyroid cancer or a benign thyroid nodule (not recorded which). Some clones in this sample may be carry-over from other donors' samples. The chain is built from TRBV24-1 and TRBJ1-2; D not certain. CDR3 nucleotide sequence: TGTGCCACCAGTGATTCGGAAAGGTCTTTCTATGGCTACACCTTC. Protein: CATSDSERSFYGYTF.